A selection of T cell receptor beta chains follows, all from one sample in a study of blood T cell repertoires in COVID-19. The method was immunoSEQ multiplex PCR; TCRdb's version includes in-frame clones alone and lacks a portion of them. The sample contains tens of thousands of clones, around four fifths of which appear only once. Sequencing used peripheral blood. All receptors derive from a human donor in a cohort sampled during active COVID-19. Both conserved end residues are part of each CDR3. The D gene is left open where the match is weak. A clone size is listed for some rows: how often the clone was seen (once, few, many), or a class if it is expanded.

J gene: TRBJ2-1
clone size: NA
D gene: NA
V gene: TRBV5-4
CDR3 length: 16
CDR3 DNA: TGTGCCAGCAGCCGCCCAGGTCAGGGCTCCTACAATGAGCAGTTCTTC
CDR3 protein: CASSRPGQGSYNEQFF

J gene: TRBJ1-5
clone size: NA
D gene: NA
V gene: TRBV12-3/TRBV12-4
CDR3 length: 12
CDR3 DNA: TGTGCCAGCAGTTATCAGGGCGTTCCCCAGCATTTT
CDR3 protein: CASSYQGVPQHF

J gene: TRBJ1-1
clone size: NA
D gene: NA
V gene: TRBV10-3
CDR3 length: 13
CDR3 DNA: TGTGCCGCTAGTACACCGGGGAACACTGAAGCTTTCTTT
CDR3 protein: CAASTPGNTEAFF

J gene: TRBJ2-7
clone size: medium-sized
D gene: TRBD1
V gene: TRBV5-6
CDR3 length: 13
CDR3 DNA: TGTGCCAGCAGCTTCCGGGACAGATACGAGCAGTACTTC
CDR3 protein: CASSFRDRYEQYF

J gene: TRBJ1-2
clone size: NA
D gene: NA
V gene: TRBV19
CDR3 length: 13
CDR3 DNA: TGTGCCAGTAGTGGTGCGCGGGATCGTGGCTACACCTTC
CDR3 protein: CASSGARDRGYTF

J gene: TRBJ1-1
clone size: NA
D gene: TRBD1
V gene: TRBV15
CDR3 length: 15
CDR3 DNA: TGTGCCACCAGCAGAGCCGGGACAGGTAGGACTGAAGCTTTCTTT
CDR3 protein: CATSRAGTGRTEAFF

J gene: TRBJ2-1
clone size: NA
D gene: NA
V gene: TRBV28
CDR3 length: 14
CDR3 DNA: TGTGCCAGCAGATCTGGACAGAGAAACAATGAGCAGTTCTTC
CDR3 protein: CASRSGQRNNEQFF

J gene: TRBJ2-3
clone size: NA
D gene: NA
V gene: TRBV29-1
CDR3 length: 14
CDR3 DNA: TGCAGCGTCCGACTAGGAGGGTCCCCAGATACGCAGTATTTT
CDR3 protein: CSVRLGGSPDTQYF

J gene: TRBJ1-5
clone size: few
D gene: NA
V gene: TRBV30
CDR3 length: 15
CDR3 DNA: TGTGCCTGGAGTGTAGGACTATATAGCAATCAGCCCCAGCATTTT
CDR3 protein: CAWSVGLYSNQPQHF

J gene: TRBJ1-6
clone size: NA
D gene: NA
V gene: TRBV7-9
CDR3 length: 13
CDR3 DNA: TGTGCCAGCAGCTTACAGGAAAATTCACCCCTCCACTTT
CDR3 protein: CASSLQENSPLHF

J gene: TRBJ1-3
clone size: once
D gene: NA
V gene: TRBV19
CDR3 length: 14
CDR3 DNA: TGTGCCACCGGACAGTCCCGATCTGGAAACACCATATATTTT
CDR3 protein: CATGQSRSGNTIYF

J gene: TRBJ2-1
clone size: NA
D gene: NA
V gene: TRBV2
CDR3 length: 12
CDR3 DNA: TGTGCCAGCGGCAGGGCAGGGGATGAGCAGTTCTTC
CDR3 protein: CASGRAGDEQFF

J gene: TRBJ1-2
clone size: NA
D gene: NA
V gene: TRBV11-2
CDR3 length: 13
CDR3 DNA: TGTGCCAGCAGCTCTGACCTGCGGGCTGGCTACACCTTC
CDR3 protein: CASSSDLRAGYTF

J gene: TRBJ1-1
clone size: NA
D gene: TRBD1
V gene: TRBV12-3/TRBV12-4
CDR3 length: 13
CDR3 DNA: TGTGCCAGCAGTTTAGGGGGGGACAGTATAGCTTTCTTT
CDR3 protein: CASSLGGDSIAFF

J gene: TRBJ2-3
clone size: NA
D gene: TRBD2
V gene: TRBV14
CDR3 length: 14
CDR3 DNA: TGTGCCAGCAGCCCCCGCGGGGGGGCAGATACGCAGTATTTT
CDR3 protein: CASSPRGGADTQYF

J gene: TRBJ1-5
clone size: NA
D gene: NA
V gene: TRBV2
CDR3 length: 15
CDR3 DNA: TGTGCCAGCACGGAGGGGGGGGGTCCTTTAGGGCCCCAGCATTTT
CDR3 protein: CASTEGGGPLGPQHF

J gene: TRBJ1-6
clone size: few
D gene: NA
V gene: TRBV6-2/TRBV6-3
CDR3 length: 14
CDR3 DNA: TGTGCCAGCAGCGGGGGGTCGAGTAGTTCACCCCTCCACTTT
CDR3 protein: CASSGGSSSSPLHF

J gene: TRBJ2-1
clone size: NA
D gene: NA
V gene: TRBV5-1
CDR3 length: 13
CDR3 DNA: TGCGCCAGCGGTTTTCCCGAGGATCCTGAGCAGTTCTTC
CDR3 protein: CASGFPEDPEQFF

J gene: TRBJ2-4
clone size: NA
D gene: NA
V gene: TRBV7-9
CDR3 length: 15
CDR3 DNA: TGTGCCAGCAGTTTAGGGAGTTTAGCCAAAAACATTCAGTACTTC
CDR3 protein: CASSLGSLAKNIQYF

J gene: TRBJ2-3
clone size: NA
D gene: TRBD2
V gene: TRBV9
CDR3 length: 16
CDR3 DNA: TGTGCCAGCAGCTTCGGGACTAGCGCCTTCACAGATACGCAGTATTTT
CDR3 protein: CASSFGTSAFTDTQYF

J gene: TRBJ1-6
clone size: NA
D gene: NA
V gene: TRBV7-2
CDR3 length: 13
CDR3 DNA: TGTGCCAGCAGCTCCCTCAGGAATTCACCCCTCCACTTT
CDR3 protein: CASSSLRNSPLHF

J gene: TRBJ1-6
clone size: NA
D gene: NA
V gene: TRBV5-1
CDR3 length: 19
CDR3 DNA: TGCGCCAGCAGCTTGGGTCAGGCTGCCCCAAGCTCCTATAATTCACCCCTCCACTTT
CDR3 protein: CASSLGQAAPSSYNSPLHF

J gene: TRBJ1-2
clone size: NA
D gene: NA
V gene: TRBV27
CDR3 length: 12
CDR3 DNA: TGTGCCAGCAGTTCAGTGGGGGGGGGCTACACCTTC
CDR3 protein: CASSSVGGGYTF

J gene: TRBJ2-7
clone size: NA
D gene: NA
V gene: TRBV5-5
CDR3 length: 13
CDR3 DNA: TGTGCCAGCAGCTTGGAATATCGGACAGAGGGAGACTTC
CDR3 protein: CASSLEYRTEGDF

J gene: TRBJ2-1
clone size: NA
D gene: TRBD1
V gene: TRBV4-1
CDR3 length: 17
CDR3 DNA: TGCGCCAGCAGCCCCTATCCGGGACAGGGAAAAGGTAATGAGCAGTTCTTC
CDR3 protein: CASSPYPGQGKGNEQFF

J gene: TRBJ1-2
clone size: NA
D gene: TRBD1
V gene: TRBV12-5
CDR3 length: 13
CDR3 DNA: TGTGCTAGTGGTCACGCGACAGGGATGGGCTACACCTTC
CDR3 protein: CASGHATGMGYTF

J gene: TRBJ2-3
clone size: NA
D gene: TRBD2
V gene: TRBV7-3
CDR3 length: 15
CDR3 DNA: TGTGCCAGCAGCTTGAGCGGGGGCCCTACAGATACGCAGTATTTT
CDR3 protein: CASSLSGGPTDTQYF

J gene: TRBJ1-5
clone size: NA
D gene: TRBD1
V gene: TRBV5-1
CDR3 length: 15
CDR3 DNA: TGCGCCAGCAGCTTGGAAGGGGGCATCAATCAGCCCCAGCATTTT
CDR3 protein: CASSLEGGINQPQHF

J gene: TRBJ1-1
clone size: NA
D gene: NA
V gene: TRBV5-6
CDR3 length: 11
CDR3 DNA: TGTGCCAGCAGCAACGGGGTGGGAGCTTTCTTT
CDR3 protein: CASSNGVGAFF

J gene: TRBJ2-7
clone size: NA
D gene: TRBD1
V gene: TRBV27
CDR3 length: 13
CDR3 DNA: TGTGCCAGCAGTGGACAGGGGGCCTACGAGCAGTACTTC
CDR3 protein: CASSGQGAYEQYF

J gene: TRBJ1-6
clone size: NA
D gene: NA
V gene: TRBV7-3
CDR3 length: 15
CDR3 DNA: TGTGCCAGCAGCTCCTTTGGGACATCTGATTCACCCCTCCACTTT
CDR3 protein: CASSSFGTSDSPLHF

J gene: TRBJ2-5
clone size: NA
D gene: TRBD1
V gene: TRBV27
CDR3 length: 14
CDR3 DNA: TGTGCCAGCAGTTACAGGGGGCTTGAGGAGACCCAGTACTTC
CDR3 protein: CASSYRGLEETQYF

J gene: TRBJ1-1
clone size: NA
D gene: TRBD1
V gene: TRBV7-9
CDR3 length: 14
CDR3 DNA: TGTGCCAGCAGCTTATCAGGGGGCAGCACTGAAGCTTTCTTT
CDR3 protein: CASSLSGGSTEAFF

J gene: TRBJ1-4
clone size: NA
D gene: NA
V gene: TRBV7-9
CDR3 length: 14
CDR3 DNA: TGTGCCAGCAGCCTCGGAGGAACGGGTGAAAAACTGTTTTTT
CDR3 protein: CASSLGGTGEKLFF

J gene: TRBJ1-3
clone size: NA
D gene: NA
V gene: TRBV6-5
CDR3 length: 15
CDR3 DNA: TGTGCCAGCAGGGTTGACAGCTTCCCCCGAAACACCATATATTTT
CDR3 protein: CASRVDSFPRNTIYF

J gene: TRBJ1-1
clone size: NA
D gene: NA
V gene: TRBV14
CDR3 length: 14
CDR3 DNA: TGTGCCAGCAGCGGATCGGGATCCCTCACTGAAGCTTTCTTT
CDR3 protein: CASSGSGSLTEAFF

J gene: TRBJ1-1
clone size: NA
D gene: TRBD1
V gene: TRBV7-9
CDR3 length: 15
CDR3 DNA: TGTGCCAGCAGCAAACGGGGACAGGGAAGCACTGAAGCTTTCTTT
CDR3 protein: CASSKRGQGSTEAFF

J gene: TRBJ1-2
clone size: NA
D gene: NA
V gene: TRBV29-1
CDR3 length: 15
CDR3 DNA: TGCAGCGTTGTGGGGGCACACTATCAGAGCTATGGCTACACCTTC
CDR3 protein: CSVVGAHYQSYGYTF

J gene: TRBJ1-2
clone size: NA
D gene: TRBD1
V gene: TRBV18
CDR3 length: 16
CDR3 DNA: TGTGCCAGCTCACCAGTAGGTTCCGGGACAGGCTATGGCTACACCTTC
CDR3 protein: CASSPVGSGTGYGYTF

J gene: TRBJ2-1
clone size: NA
D gene: NA
V gene: TRBV3-1/TRBV3-2
CDR3 length: 15
CDR3 DNA: TGTGCCAGCAGCCACCCATCTAGGAATCGCAATGAGCAGTTCTTC
CDR3 protein: CASSHPSRNRNEQFF

J gene: TRBJ1-2
clone size: NA
D gene: TRBD1
V gene: TRBV9
CDR3 length: 14
CDR3 DNA: TGTGCCAGCAGCGTGGGACAGGCCAACTATGGCTACACCTTC
CDR3 protein: CASSVGQANYGYTF

J gene: TRBJ1-5
clone size: NA
D gene: NA
V gene: TRBV6-5
CDR3 length: 12
CDR3 DNA: TGTGCCAGCAGTCCTCGAGGTCAGCCCCAGCATTTT
CDR3 protein: CASSPRGQPQHF

J gene: TRBJ1-2
clone size: once
D gene: TRBD1
V gene: TRBV12-5
CDR3 length: 13
CDR3 DNA: TGTGCTAGTGGTTCGGGACAGTTCCATGGCTACACCTTC
CDR3 protein: CASGSGQFHGYTF

J gene: TRBJ2-3
clone size: once
D gene: NA
V gene: TRBV4-3
CDR3 length: 16
CDR3 DNA: TGCGCCAGCAGCCAACGAAGCGGGCGCCACACAGATACGCAGTATTTT
CDR3 protein: CASSQRSGRHTDTQYF

J gene: TRBJ1-2
clone size: NA
D gene: TRBD1
V gene: TRBV14
CDR3 length: 13
CDR3 DNA: TGTGCCAGCAGCTTCACAGGGGCGGGTGGCTACACCTTC
CDR3 protein: CASSFTGAGGYTF

J gene: TRBJ2-1
clone size: NA
D gene: TRBD1
V gene: TRBV27
CDR3 length: 16
CDR3 DNA: TGTGCCAGCCGTCGCGGACAGGGCGGAACCATCCATGAGCAGTTCTTC
CDR3 protein: CASRRGQGGTIHEQFF

J gene: TRBJ2-7
clone size: once
D gene: NA
V gene: TRBV5-6
CDR3 length: 14
CDR3 DNA: TGTGCCAGCAGCTTGGTGGCAGGTTCCTACGAGCAGTACTTC
CDR3 protein: CASSLVAGSYEQYF

J gene: TRBJ2-1
clone size: few
D gene: NA
V gene: TRBV11-3
CDR3 length: 12
CDR3 DNA: TGTGCCAGCAGCACTTGGGGCGCCGGGCAGTTCTTC
CDR3 protein: CASSTWGAGQFF

J gene: TRBJ2-5
clone size: few
D gene: TRBD1
V gene: TRBV3-1/TRBV3-2
CDR3 length: 17
CDR3 DNA: TGTGCCAGCAGCCAAGCCCCGGGACAGGGGAACCAAGAGACCCAGTACTTC
CDR3 protein: CASSQAPGQGNQETQYF

J gene: TRBJ1-5
clone size: NA
D gene: NA
V gene: TRBV30
CDR3 length: 15
CDR3 DNA: TGTGCCTGGAGCCCGTCGGTGCATAGCAATCAGCCCCAGCATTTT
CDR3 protein: CAWSPSVHSNQPQHF

J gene: TRBJ2-2
clone size: NA
D gene: NA
V gene: TRBV3-1/TRBV3-2
CDR3 length: 15
CDR3 DNA: TGTGCCAGCAGTCTGGGGATGGGGGGCACCGGGGAGCTGTTTTTT
CDR3 protein: CASSLGMGGTGELFF

J gene: TRBJ2-7
clone size: NA
D gene: NA
V gene: TRBV25-1
CDR3 length: 12
CDR3 DNA: TGTGCCAGCAGTGAATATTACGGCGAGCAGTACTTC
CDR3 protein: CASSEYYGEQYF

J gene: TRBJ1-2
clone size: NA
D gene: TRBD1
V gene: TRBV3-1/TRBV3-2
CDR3 length: 15
CDR3 DNA: TGTGCCAGCAGCCAAGATCTTCGGACAGGGGATGGCTACACCTTC
CDR3 protein: CASSQDLRTGDGYTF

J gene: TRBJ2-5
clone size: NA
D gene: NA
V gene: TRBV5-6
CDR3 length: 12
CDR3 DNA: TGTGCCAGCAGGTCGACAGAAGAGACCCAGTACTTC
CDR3 protein: CASRSTEETQYF

J gene: TRBJ2-2
clone size: NA
D gene: NA
V gene: TRBV24-1
CDR3 length: 17
CDR3 DNA: TGTGCCACCAGTGGCGGTAGCGGATCCGCGAACACCGGGGAGCTGTTTTTT
CDR3 protein: CATSGGSGSANTGELFF

J gene: TRBJ2-1
clone size: NA
D gene: TRBD1
V gene: TRBV6-5
CDR3 length: 15
CDR3 DNA: TGTGCCAGCAGTCTCACAGGGGCCCTAGGCAATGAGCAGTTCTTC
CDR3 protein: CASSLTGALGNEQFF

J gene: TRBJ2-1
clone size: NA
D gene: NA
V gene: TRBV14
CDR3 length: 16
CDR3 DNA: TGTGCCAGCAGCCAAGGGCTGAGTTTGGGGCGGAATGAGCAGTTCTTC
CDR3 protein: CASSQGLSLGRNEQFF